The clone carrying this T cell receptor (beta chain) was counted only a few times. Assay: immunoSEQ multiplex PCR; the TCRdb copy retains only in-frame clones and omits some. The table includes under 7,500 clones, under 90% detected once. The data derive from a study of OX40 agonist ivuxolimab in advanced cancers. V shed 5 bases and J shed 1 base, with 5 bases lying between them. This CDR3 has 12 residues. Germline V gene sequence: CDR1 MDHEN, CDR2 SYDVKM. The clonotype was recovered from an adult with an advanced solid tumor such as melanoma, head and neck, liver or kidney cancer. The chain links TRBV28 to TRBJ1-2; the D is unclear. The source material was CD4+ or CD8+ T cells sorted from blood, sampled in a trial of the OX40 agonist ivuxolimab. CDR3 DNA sequence: TGTGCCAGCAGTCAAGATAACTATGGCTACACCTTC. As protein: CASSQDNYGYTF.